What follows is one T cell receptor (beta chain) and its context. Its target is unknown. This sample is drawn from a study of early T cells in non-severe SARS-CoV-2 infection. Across the study: Bulk RNA from unsorted whole blood was sequenced; chains were unpaired. The study's findings and limits: Clonotype matching in VDJdb favored anti-spike CD8 responses and did not capture private and CD4 specificities.

Attachment of unique molecular identifiers to individual cDNA molecules was performed. Via MiXCR, TCRdb re-called the 5' RACE reads, giving one row per CDR3 protein. The table shows 60,000 to 70,000 distinct CDR3 sequences, with roughly 5.7% occurring only once. V lost 4 bases and J lost 5, with 11 bases in between. Germline V gene lookup returns CDR1 SEHNR and CDR2 FQNEAQ (reference sequence). This CDR3 is built from 14 residues. The receptor comes from an adult who was a healthcare worker with PCR-confirmed SARS-CoV-2 infection or an uninfected control (not recorded which). The sample was whole blood, taken at baseline. The gene calls are TRBV7-9 and TRBJ1-4; TRBD1 is a possible D gene (6 bases). Here the CDR3 reads CASSSGVQNEKLFF. For the CDR3, the DNA is TGTGCCAGCAGCTCAGGGGTCCAAAATGAAAAACTGTTTTTT.